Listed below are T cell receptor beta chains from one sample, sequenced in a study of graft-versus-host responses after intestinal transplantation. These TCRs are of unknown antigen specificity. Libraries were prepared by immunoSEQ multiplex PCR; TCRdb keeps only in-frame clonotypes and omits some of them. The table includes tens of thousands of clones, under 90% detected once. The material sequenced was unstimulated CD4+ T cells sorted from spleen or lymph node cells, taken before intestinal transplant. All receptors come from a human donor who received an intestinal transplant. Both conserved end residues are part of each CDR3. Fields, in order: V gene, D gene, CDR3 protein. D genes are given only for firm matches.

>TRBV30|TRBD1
CAWSRTGHNSPLHF
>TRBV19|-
CASIVRAWGLNYEQYF
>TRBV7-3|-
CASSSTGSNEQFF
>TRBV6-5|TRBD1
CASSSPGQRYEQYF
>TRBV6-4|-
CAGRAKPGTEAFF
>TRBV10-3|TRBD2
CATRLAGDSYEQYF
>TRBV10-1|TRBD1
CASSEGGNYGYTF
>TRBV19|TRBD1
CASSIMTGKGEQYF
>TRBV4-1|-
CASSPERDTEVNYGYTF
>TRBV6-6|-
CASSYSPNEKLFF
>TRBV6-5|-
CASSYFGGGGYGYTF
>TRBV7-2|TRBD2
CASSLAASSGGYEQYF
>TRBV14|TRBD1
CASSQIGTGHQETQYF
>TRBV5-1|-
CASSSPGYYGYTF
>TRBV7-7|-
CASSFPGGLRETQYF
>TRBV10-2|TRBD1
CASSESLDRGASNYGYTF
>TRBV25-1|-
CASSGMTALNEKLFF
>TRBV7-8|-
CASSLGGASTSTNEKLFF
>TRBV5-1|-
CASSFLGQSHEQFF
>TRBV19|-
CASSIPRGHSGNTIYF
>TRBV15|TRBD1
CATSSFDRGLYGYTF
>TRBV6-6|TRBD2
CASSFGGGARETQYF
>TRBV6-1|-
CASRRQAGDTEAFF
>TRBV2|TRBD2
CASTPASGVWGELFF
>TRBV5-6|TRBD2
CASSFRGGSYNEQFF
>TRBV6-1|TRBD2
CASSDPGLAGGRDTQYF
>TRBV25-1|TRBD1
CASSEPGTVSGNTIYF
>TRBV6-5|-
CASSSGLRGTEAFF
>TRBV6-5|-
CASRDYQETQYF
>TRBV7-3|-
CASSFRVGEKLFF
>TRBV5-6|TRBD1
CASSLGDRDAYEQYF
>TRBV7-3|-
CASSLRGPDDTEAFF
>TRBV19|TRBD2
CASSLAGGHTDTQYF
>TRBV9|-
CASSQGGNTEAFF
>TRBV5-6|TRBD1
CASSLTPGQVGWDEAFF
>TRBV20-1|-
CSAPGNYGYTF
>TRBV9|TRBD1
CASSVVLGQGGTEAFF
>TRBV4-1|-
CASSWSSYRVSTDTQYF
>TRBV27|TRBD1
CASTGTGPSNEQFF
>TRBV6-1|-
CASSEQGPSSYEQYF
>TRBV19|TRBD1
CASSTGQGQRKTEAFF
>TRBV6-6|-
CASSYELASSEQFF
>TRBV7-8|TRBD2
CASSRGGLGEQYF
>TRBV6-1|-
CASNPATTTNEKLFF
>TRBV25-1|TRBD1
CASSDSGTAGTEAFF
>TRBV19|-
CASNGRNGGYTF
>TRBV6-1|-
CASSAFNLQGPGDGYTF
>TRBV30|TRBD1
CAWSALADRGGQPQHF
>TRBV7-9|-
CATTRGRDGDNSPLHF
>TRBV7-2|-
CASSFSPPNYGYTF
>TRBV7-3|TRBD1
CASSMQGADTGELFF
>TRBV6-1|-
CASSANHYTATNEKLFF
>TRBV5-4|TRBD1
CASSLAGGSNQPQHF
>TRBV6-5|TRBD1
CASTKTGALEAFF